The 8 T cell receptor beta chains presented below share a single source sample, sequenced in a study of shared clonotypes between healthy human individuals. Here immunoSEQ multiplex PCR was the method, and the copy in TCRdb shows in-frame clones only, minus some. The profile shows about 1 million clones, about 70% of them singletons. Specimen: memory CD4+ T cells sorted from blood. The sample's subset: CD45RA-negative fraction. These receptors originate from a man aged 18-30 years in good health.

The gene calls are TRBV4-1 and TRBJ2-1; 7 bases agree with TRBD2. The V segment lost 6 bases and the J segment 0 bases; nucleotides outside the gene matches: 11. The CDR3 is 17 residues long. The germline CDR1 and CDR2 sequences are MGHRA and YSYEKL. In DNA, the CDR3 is TGCGCCAGCAGACAAAGGGGCGGGGGTAGCTCCTACAATGAGCAGTTCTTC. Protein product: CASRQRGGGSSYNEQFF.

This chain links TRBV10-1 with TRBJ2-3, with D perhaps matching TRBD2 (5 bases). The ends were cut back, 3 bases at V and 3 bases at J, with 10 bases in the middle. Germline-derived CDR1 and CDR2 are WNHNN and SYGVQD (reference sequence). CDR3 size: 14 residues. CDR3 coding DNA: TGCGCCAGCAGTGATGGGAGTCGGACAGATACGCAGTATTTT. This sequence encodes CASSDGSRTDTQYF.

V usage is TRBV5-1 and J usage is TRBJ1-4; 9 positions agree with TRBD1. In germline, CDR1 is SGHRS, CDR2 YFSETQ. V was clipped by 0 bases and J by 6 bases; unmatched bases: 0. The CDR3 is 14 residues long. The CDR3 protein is CASSLGTGDEKLFF. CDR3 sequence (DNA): TGCGCCAGCAGCTTGGGGACAGGGGATGAAAAACTGTTTTTT.

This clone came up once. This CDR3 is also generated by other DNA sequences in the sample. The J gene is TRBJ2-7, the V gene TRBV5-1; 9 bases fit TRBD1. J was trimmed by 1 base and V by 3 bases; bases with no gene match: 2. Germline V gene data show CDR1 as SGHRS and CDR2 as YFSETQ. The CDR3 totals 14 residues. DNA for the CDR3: TGCGCCAGCAGCTCGACAGGGGGTTCCTACGAGCAGTACTTC. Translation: CASSSTGGSYEQYF. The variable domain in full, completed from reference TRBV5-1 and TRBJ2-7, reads KAGVTQTPRYLIKTRGQQVTLSCSPISGHRSVSWYQQTPGQGLQFLFEYFSETQRNKGNFPGRFSGRQFSNSRSEMNVSTLELGDSALYLCASSSTGGSYEQYFGPGTRLTVT.

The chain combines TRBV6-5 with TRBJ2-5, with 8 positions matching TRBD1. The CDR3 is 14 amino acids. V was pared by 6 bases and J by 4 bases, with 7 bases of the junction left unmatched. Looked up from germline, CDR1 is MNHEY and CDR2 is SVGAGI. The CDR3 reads CASRGAGGVETQYF. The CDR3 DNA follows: TGTGCCAGCAGGGGGGCAGGGGGCGTAGAGACCCAGTACTTC.

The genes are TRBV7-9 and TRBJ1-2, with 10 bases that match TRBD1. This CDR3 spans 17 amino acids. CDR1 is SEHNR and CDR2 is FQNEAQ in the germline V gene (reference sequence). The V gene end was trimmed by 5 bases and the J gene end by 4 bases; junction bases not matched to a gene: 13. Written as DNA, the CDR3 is TGTGCCAGCAGCGACCGGGACAGGGGAGGGGGAAGCTATGGCTACACCTTC. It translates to CASSDRDRGGGSYGYTF.

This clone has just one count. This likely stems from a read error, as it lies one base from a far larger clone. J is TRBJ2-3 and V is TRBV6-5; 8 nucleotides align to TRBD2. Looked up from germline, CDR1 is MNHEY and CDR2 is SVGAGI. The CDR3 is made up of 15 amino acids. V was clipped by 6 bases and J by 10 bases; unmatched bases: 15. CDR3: CASSELAGPRPAQYF. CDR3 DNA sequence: TGTGCCAGCAGCGAGCTAGCGGGCCCGCGCCCTGCGCAGTATTTT.

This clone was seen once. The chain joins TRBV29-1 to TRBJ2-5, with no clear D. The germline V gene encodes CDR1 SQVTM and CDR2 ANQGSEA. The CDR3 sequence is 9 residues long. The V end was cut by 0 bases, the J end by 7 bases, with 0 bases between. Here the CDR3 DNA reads TGCAGCGTTGAAGAGACCCAGTACTTC. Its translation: CSVEETQYF.